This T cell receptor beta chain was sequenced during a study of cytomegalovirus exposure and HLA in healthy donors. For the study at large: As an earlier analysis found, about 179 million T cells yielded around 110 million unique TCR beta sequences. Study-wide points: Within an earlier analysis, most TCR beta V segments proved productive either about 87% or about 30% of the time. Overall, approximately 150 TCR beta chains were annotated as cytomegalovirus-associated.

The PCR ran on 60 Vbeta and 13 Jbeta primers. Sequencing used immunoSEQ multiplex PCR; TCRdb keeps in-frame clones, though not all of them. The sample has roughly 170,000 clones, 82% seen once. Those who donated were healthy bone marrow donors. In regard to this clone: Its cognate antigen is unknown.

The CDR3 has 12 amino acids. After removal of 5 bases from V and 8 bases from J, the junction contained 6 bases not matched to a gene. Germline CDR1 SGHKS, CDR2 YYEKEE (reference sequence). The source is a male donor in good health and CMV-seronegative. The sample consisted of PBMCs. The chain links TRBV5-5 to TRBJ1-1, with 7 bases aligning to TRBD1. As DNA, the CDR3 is TGTGCCAGCAGTTGGGACAGAAGGGAAGCTTTCTTT. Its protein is CASSWDRREAFF.